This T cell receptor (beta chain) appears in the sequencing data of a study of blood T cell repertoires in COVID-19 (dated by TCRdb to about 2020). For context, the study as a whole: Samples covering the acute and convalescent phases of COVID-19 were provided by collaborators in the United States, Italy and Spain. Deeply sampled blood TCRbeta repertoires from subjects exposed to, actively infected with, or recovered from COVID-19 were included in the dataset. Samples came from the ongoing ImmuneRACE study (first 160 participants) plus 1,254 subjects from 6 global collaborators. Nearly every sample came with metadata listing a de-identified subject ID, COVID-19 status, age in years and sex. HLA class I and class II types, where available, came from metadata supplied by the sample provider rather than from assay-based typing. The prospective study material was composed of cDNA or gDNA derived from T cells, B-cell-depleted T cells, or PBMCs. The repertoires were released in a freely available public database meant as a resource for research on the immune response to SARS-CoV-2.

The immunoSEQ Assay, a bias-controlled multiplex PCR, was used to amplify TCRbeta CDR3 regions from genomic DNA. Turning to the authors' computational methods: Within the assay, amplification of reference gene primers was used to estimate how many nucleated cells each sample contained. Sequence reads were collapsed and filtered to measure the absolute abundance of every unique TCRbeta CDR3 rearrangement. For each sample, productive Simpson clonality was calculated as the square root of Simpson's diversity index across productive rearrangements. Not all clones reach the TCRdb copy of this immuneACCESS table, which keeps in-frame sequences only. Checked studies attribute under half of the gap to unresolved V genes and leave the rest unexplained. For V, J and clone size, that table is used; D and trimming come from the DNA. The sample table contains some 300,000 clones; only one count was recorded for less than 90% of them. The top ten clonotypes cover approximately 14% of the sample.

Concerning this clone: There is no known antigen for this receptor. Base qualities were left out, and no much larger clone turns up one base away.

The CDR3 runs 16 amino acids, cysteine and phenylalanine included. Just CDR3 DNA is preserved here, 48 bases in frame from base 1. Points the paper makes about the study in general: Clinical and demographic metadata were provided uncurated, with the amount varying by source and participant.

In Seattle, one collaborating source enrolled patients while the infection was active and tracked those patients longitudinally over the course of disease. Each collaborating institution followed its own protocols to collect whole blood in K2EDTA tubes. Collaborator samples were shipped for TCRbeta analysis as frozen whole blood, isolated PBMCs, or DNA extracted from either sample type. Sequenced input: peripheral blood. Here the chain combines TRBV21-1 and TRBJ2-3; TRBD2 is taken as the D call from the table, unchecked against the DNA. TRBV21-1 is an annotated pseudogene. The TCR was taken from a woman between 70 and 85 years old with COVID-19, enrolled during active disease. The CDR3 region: CASSRRTSGVTDTQYF. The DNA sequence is TGTGCCAGCAGCCGGAGGACTAGCGGGGTTACAGATACGCAGTATTTT.